A selection of T cell receptor beta chains follows, all from one sample in a study of CD8+ T cells in alopecia areata. Profiled with immunoSEQ multiplex PCR; TCRdb holds only in-frame clones, not every one. The data contain roughly 100,000 clones, 85% to 90% of them seen just once; the ten biggest clones take up 11%. Here the sequenced sample was CD8+ T cells sorted from blood, taken at roughly week 30, from a patient treated with tofacitinib. These receptors were collected from a human donor with alopecia areata. CDR3s include the opening cysteine and the closing phenylalanine or tryptophan. A D gene is named only where the DNA matches it firmly. Clone size is given for some rows only: seen once, a few or many times, or a class if the clone is expanded.

V: TRBV7-3; size: .; D: TRBD2; J: TRBJ2-3; CDR3: CASSLTLYSSGDYRTDTQYF; DNA: TGTGCCAGCAGCTTAACCCTATATTCTAGCGGGGACTACCGCACAGATACGCAGTATTTT
V: TRBV7-9; size: .; D: .; J: TRBJ2-2; CDR3: CASSLGTGELFF; DNA: TGTGCCAGCAGCTTAGGCACCGGGGAGCTGTTTTTT
V: TRBV27; size: .; D: .; J: TRBJ2-4; CDR3: CASRDGGPRNIQYF; DNA: TGTGCCAGCAGGGACGGGGGACCGAGAAACATTCAGTACTTC
V: TRBV6-6; size: .; D: .; J: TRBJ1-1; CDR3: CASIPSDTSNTEAFF; DNA: TGTGCCAGCATCCCATCGGACACTTCGAACACTGAAGCTTTCTTT
V: TRBV30; size: .; D: .; J: TRBJ2-1; CDR3: CAWMRGSSYNEQFF; DNA: TGTGCCTGGATGAGGGGGAGCTCCTACAATGAGCAGTTCTTC
V: TRBV29-1; size: .; D: TRBD2; J: TRBJ2-3; CDR3: CSVEERELAGENLPNTDTQYF; DNA: TGCAGCGTTGAAGAAAGGGAACTAGCGGGAGAAAATTTGCCTAACACAGATACGCAGTATTTT
V: TRBV7-9; size: .; D: .; J: TRBJ2-1; CDR3: CASSLASGRYNEQFF; DNA: TGTGCCAGCAGCTTAGCTAGCGGCAGATACAATGAGCAGTTCTTC
V: TRBV7-6; size: .; D: .; J: TRBJ2-7; CDR3: CASSLGDPATAAVSSYEQYF; DNA: TGTGCCAGCAGCTTAGGGGATCCGGCAACGGCGGCGGTCTCCTCCTACGAGCAGTACTTC
V: TRBV15; size: few; D: .; J: TRBJ2-5; CDR3: CATSPGGPGETQYF; DNA: TGTGCCACCAGCCCGGGCGGGCCAGGGGAGACCCAGTACTTC
V: TRBV10-3; size: .; D: TRBD2; J: TRBJ2-5; CDR3: CAISESGTSGLGETQYF; DNA: TGTGCCATCAGTGAGTCCGGAACTAGCGGCCTCGGGGAGACCCAGTACTTC
V: TRBV6-1; size: .; D: .; J: TRBJ2-7; CDR3: CASSVRGLYEQYF; DNA: TGTGCCAGCAGTGTAAGGGGCCTGTACGAGCAGTACTTC
V: TRBV5-1; size: .; D: TRBD1; J: TRBJ1-1; CDR3: CASSLQPGQGAEAFF; DNA: TGCGCCAGCAGCTTGCAACCGGGACAGGGGGCTGAAGCTTTCTTT
V: TRBV7-9; size: .; D: .; J: TRBJ2-7; CDR3: CASSGPSSYEQYF; DNA: TGTGCCAGCAGTGGACCCAGCTCCTACGAGCAGTACTTC